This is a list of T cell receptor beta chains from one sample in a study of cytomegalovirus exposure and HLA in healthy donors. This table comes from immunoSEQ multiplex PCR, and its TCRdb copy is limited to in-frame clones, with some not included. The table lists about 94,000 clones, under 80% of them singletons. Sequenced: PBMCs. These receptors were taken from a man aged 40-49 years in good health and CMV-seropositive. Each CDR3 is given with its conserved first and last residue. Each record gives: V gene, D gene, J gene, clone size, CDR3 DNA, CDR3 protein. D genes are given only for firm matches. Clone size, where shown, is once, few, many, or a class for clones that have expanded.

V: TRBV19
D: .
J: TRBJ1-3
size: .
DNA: TGTGCCAGTAGTTCCGGGGACTGGTTGGTGAGAAACACCATATATTTT
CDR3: CASSSGDWLVRNTIYF

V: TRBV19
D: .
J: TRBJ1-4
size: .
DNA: TGTGCCAGTAGACTACGCATTAATGAAAAACTGTTTTTT
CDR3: CASRLRINEKLFF

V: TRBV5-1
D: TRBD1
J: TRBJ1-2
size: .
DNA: TGCGCCAGCAGCTTAGAATGGACAGGGAAGAACTATGGCTACACCTTC
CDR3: CASSLEWTGKNYGYTF

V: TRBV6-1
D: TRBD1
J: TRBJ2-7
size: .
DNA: TGTGCCACCGATCTAACAGGGGCGGAGGAGCAGTACTTC
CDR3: CATDLTGAEEQYF

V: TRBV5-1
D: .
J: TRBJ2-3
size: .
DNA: TGCGCCAGCGGCACTCAGAACAGGCTAGATACGCAGTATTTT
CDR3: CASGTQNRLDTQYF

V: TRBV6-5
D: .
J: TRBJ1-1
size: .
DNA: TGTGCCAGCAGTGGTCGGACGGGAGACACTGAAGCTTTCTTT
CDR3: CASSGRTGDTEAFF

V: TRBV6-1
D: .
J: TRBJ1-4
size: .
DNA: TGTGCCAGCAGCCTTGGGGCCACTAATGAAAAACTGTTTTTT
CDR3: CASSLGATNEKLFF

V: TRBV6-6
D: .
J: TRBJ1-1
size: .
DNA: TGTGCCAGCAGCAGGACAGTGAACACTGAAGCTTTCTTT
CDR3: CASSRTVNTEAFF

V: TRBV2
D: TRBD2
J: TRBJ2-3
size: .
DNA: TGTGCCAGCAGAGCCCCAGCGGGGGACACAGATACGCAGTATTTT
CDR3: CASRAPAGDTDTQYF

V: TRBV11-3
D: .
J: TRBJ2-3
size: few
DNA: TGTGCCAGCAGCCGCAGGGGCGGCACAGATACGCAGTATTTT
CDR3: CASSRRGGTDTQYF

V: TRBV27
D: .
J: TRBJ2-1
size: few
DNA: TGTGCCAGCAGTTCATTACTAGCCCAGGATCACAATGAGCAGTTCTTC
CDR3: CASSSLLAQDHNEQFF

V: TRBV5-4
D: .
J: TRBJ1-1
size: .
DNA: TGTGCCAGCAGCTTGGATATCGGGAACACTGAAGCTTTCTTT
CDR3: CASSLDIGNTEAFF

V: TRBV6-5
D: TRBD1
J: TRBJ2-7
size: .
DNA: TGTGCCAGCAGCTCTCAGGGGGTGAGCTCCTACGAGCAGTACTTC
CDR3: CASSSQGVSSYEQYF

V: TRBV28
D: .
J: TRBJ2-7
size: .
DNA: TGTGCCAGCAGCTCCGCCGGAGTCTACTTC
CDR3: CASSSAGVYF

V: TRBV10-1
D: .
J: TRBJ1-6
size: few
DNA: TGCGCCAGCAGTTCTGGACAAGGGGGATATTCACCCCTCCACTTT
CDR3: CASSSGQGGYSPLHF

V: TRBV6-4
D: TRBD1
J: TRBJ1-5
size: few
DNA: TGTGCCAGCAGTGACTTGGACAGGACTAGCAATCAGCCCCAGCATTTT
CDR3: CASSDLDRTSNQPQHF